These 30 T cell receptor beta chains were sequenced from one sample in a study of CD8+CD57+ T cells in acquired aplastic anemia. Both TCR beta VDJ combination and CDR3 sequence profiling were carried out. Genomic DNA was the template for this profiling. TCRdb passed the reads through MiXCR, listing each CDR3 protein once. The profile shows 200,000 or so distinct CDR3 sequences, about half of them singletons. Previously, flow cytometry had revealed CD8+CD57+ cell expansion in the patients chosen for sequencing. Sequencing was done on a sample of sorted CD4+, CD8+, or CD8+CD57+ T cells (not recorded which) from PBMCs. These receptors came from a human donor with aplastic anemia.

There are many counts of this clonotype. The chain is built from TRBV11-3 and TRBJ2-2; 8 nucleotides line up with TRBD1. J was trimmed by 14 bases and V by 5 bases; bases with no gene match: 10. The length of the CDR3 is 13 residues. CDR1 SGHNT and CDR2 YENEEA come from the germline V gene. The CDR3 coding sequence is TGTGCCAGCAGCCGGACCGGGACAGGTCCCCTGTTTTTT. As protein: CASSRTGTGPLFF.

Worth noting for this clonotype: The junction does not match germline at one end; this may be a read error. The CDR3 coding sequence is TGCGCCAGCCGCTTAGGACCTAGGGCCACTGAGGCCAACGTCCTGACTTTC. This gives the protein CASRLGPRATEANVLTF. J is TRBJ2-6 and V is TRBV5-5, with D hard to call. CDR3 length equals 17 residues. Germline values: CDR1 SGHKS, CDR2 YYEKEE (reference sequence).

The chain couples TRBV19 to TRBJ1-2; the D is unclear. The CDR3 covers 11 residues. Germline-derived CDR1 and CDR2 are LNHDA and SQIVND (reference sequence). Between the trimmed V and J ends, which lost 6 bases and 5 bases, there was a span of 7 bases. The CDR3 coding sequence is TGTGCCAGTAGCGTGGGGTATGGCTACACCTTC. This translates into CASSVGYGYTF.

There are many counts of this clonotype. The chain has TRBV7-2 and TRBJ2-3, with D possibly TRBD1 on 6 matching bases. The V gene lost 1 base and the J gene lost 6 bases, with 14 bases spanning the gap. The CDR3 contains 15 residues. The V gene's germline CDR1 is SGHTA and CDR2 FQGNSA. The CDR3 protein is CASSLVPGDQDTQYF. Written as DNA, the CDR3 is TGTGCCAGCAGCTTAGTGCCAGGGGACCAGGATACGCAGTATTTT.

The rearrangement uses TRBV4-2 and TRBJ2-7; 11 nucleotides line up with TRBD2. V lost 5 bases, J lost 2 bases, and 5 bases stayed unmatched. This CDR3 is built from 15 residues. The V gene's germline CDR1 is LGHNA and CDR2 YNFKEQ. This CDR3 is CASSATSGSPYEQYF. CDR3 coding DNA: TGTGCCAGCAGCGCCACTAGCGGGAGCCCCTACGAGCAGTACTTC.

This clonotype was seen many times. The rearrangement links TRBV3-1 to TRBJ2-5; no definite D call. This CDR3 contains 14 residues. The germline V gene has CDR1 LGHDT and CDR2 YNNKEL (reference sequence). Between the trimmed V and J ends, which lost 0 bases and 5 bases, there was a span of 10 bases. CDR3 protein: CASSQDAGLETQYF. CDR3 DNA: TGTGCCAGCAGCCAAGATGCCGGGCTTGAGACCCAGTACTTC.

This clonotype was detected many times. This chain links TRBV7-4 with TRBJ2-7; D perhaps matches TRBD2 (5 bases). Per germline, CDR1 SGHVT and CDR2 SQSDAQ. Trimming took 1 base from V and 2 from J, leaving 9 bases between them. The CDR3 loop spans 14 amino acids. The CDR3 reads CASSLVPGTYEQYF. CDR3 in DNA: TGTGCCAGCAGCTTAGTTCCGGGAACCTACGAGCAGTACTTC.

This sequence joins TRBV5-6 and TRBJ2-7; D perhaps matches TRBD2 (5 bases). Per the germline V gene, CDR1 is SGHDT and CDR2 is YYEEEE. The CDR3 runs 13 residues. Trimming left V 5 bases short and J 2 bases short, with 11 bases between. CDR3 nucleotide sequence: TGTGCCAGCAGGGACGGGGTTGCCTACGAGCAGTACTTC. It is translated as CASRDGVAYEQYF. The whole variable domain, remainder taken from reference TRBV5-6 and TRBJ2-7, is DAGVTQSPTHLIKTRGQQVTLRCSPKSGHDTVSWYQQALGQGPQFIFQYYEEEERQRGNFPDRFSGHQFPNYSSELNVNALLLGDSALYLCASRDGVAYEQYFGPGTRLTVT.

This chain uses TRBV20-1 with TRBJ1-2; no clear D gene. Trimming pared 1 base from V and 4 bases from J, leaving 4 bases between. CDR3 size: 11 residues. Germline CDR1 DFQATT, CDR2 SNEGSKA (reference sequence). The DNA of the CDR3 is TGCAGTGCTAGAGGCGGCTATGGCTACACCTTC. Its protein is CSARGGYGYTF.

V usage is TRBV7-9 and J usage is TRBJ2-7, with 7 bases identical to TRBD1. The junction had 6 bases not matched to a gene; V was cut back by 5 bases and J by 2 bases. There are 14 residues in the CDR3. The germline V gene encodes CDR1 SEHNR and CDR2 FQNEAQ (reference sequence). The CDR3 sequence is CASSVRQGPYEQYF. DNA for the CDR3: TGTGCCAGCAGCGTCCGACAGGGCCCCTACGAGCAGTACTTC.

This rearrangement joins TRBV2 to TRBJ2-7; 9 nucleotides line up with TRBD2. CDR1 is SNHLY and CDR2 is FYNNEI in the germline V gene. V gave up 6 bases and J gave up 5 bases; unmatched junction bases: 11. This CDR3 has 15 residues. CDR3 amino acids: CASRGSKVAGDEQYF. For the CDR3, the DNA is TGTGCCAGCAGGGGTTCTAAGGTAGCGGGAGACGAGCAGTACTTC.

V and J are TRBV15 and TRBJ1-5; no clear D gene. This CDR3 region has 14 residues. The V end was cut by 0 bases, the J end by 4 bases, with 7 bases between. Germline CDR1 LNHNV, CDR2 YYDKDF (reference sequence). The CDR3 reads CATSRDRGNQPQHF. The CDR3 DNA reads as TGTGCCACCAGCAGAGATCGGGGAAATCAGCCCCAGCATTTT.

This clonotype was seen many times. This rearrangement joins TRBV4-1 to TRBJ1-2, with 9 nucleotides matching TRBD1. V lost 5 bases to trimming and J lost 4 bases; unmatched junction nucleotides: 8. Germline V gene data show CDR1 as MGHRA and CDR2 as YSYEKL. The CDR3 has 15 amino acids. CDR3 sequence reads: CASSSRQGESYGYTF. The CDR3 DNA sequence: TGCGCCAGCAGCTCGAGACAGGGGGAATCCTATGGCTACACCTTC.

This clonotype has a count of ten or more. V is TRBV5-8 and J is TRBJ1-2; 7 bases are shared with TRBD1. This CDR3 has 17 residues. V gave up 2 bases and J gave up 2 bases; unmatched junction bases: 12. From germline, CDR1 is SGHTS and CDR2 YDEGEE. Here the CDR3 DNA reads TGTGCCAGCAGCTTTAGCTACCGGGACAGTCACAACTATGGCTACACCTTC. This sequence encodes CASSFSYRDSHNYGYTF.

This clonotype was recorded many times. The CDR3 DNA follows: TGTGCCAGCAGTTCCCCCGGGCCTAATCAGCCCCAGCATTTT. Amino acids: CASSSPGPNQPQHF. V and J are TRBV6-6 and TRBJ1-5, with no clear D. The V and J ends lost 4 bases and 4 bases respectively, with 11 bases between them. This CDR3 is built from 14 residues. Germline V lookup: CDR1 MNHNY, CDR2 SVGAGI (reference sequence).

CDR3 sequence: CSVHLGGRNEKLFF. DNA of the CDR3: TGCAGCGTTCACCTAGGGGGGAGGAATGAAAAACTGTTTTTT. This chain uses TRBV29-1 with TRBJ1-4, with D maybe TRBD1 (6 bases). From germline, CDR1 is SQVTM and CDR2 ANQGSEA. The CDR3 extends over 14 amino acids. Between the trimmed V and J ends, which lost 5 bases and 5 bases, there was a span of 15 bases. The full variable domain, with the rest looked up from reference TRBV29-1 and TRBJ1-4, is SAVISQKPSRDICQRGTSLTIQCQVDSQVTMMFWYRQQPGQSLTLIATANQGSEATYESGFVIDKFPISRPNLTFSTLTVSNMSPEDSSIYLCSVHLGGRNEKLFFGSGTQLSVL.

This clonotype was seen a single time. The chain recombines TRBV2 with TRBJ2-3; no clear D. The length of the CDR3 is 14 residues. Germline lookup yields CDR1 SNHLY and CDR2 FYNNEI. V lost 3 bases to trimming and J lost 2 bases, with 9 bases between them. CDR3 sequence (DNA): TGTGCCAGCAGTGAGCGTGGGGACACAGATACGCAGTATTTT. Protein: CASSERGDTDTQYF.

V and J are TRBV10-3 and TRBJ1-6; TRBD1 is a possible D gene (6 bases). Germline CDR1 and CDR2: ENHRY and SYGVKD. Trimming shortened V by 10 bases and J by 8 bases, and 12 bases separated the two germline ends. This CDR3 spans 12 amino acids. CDR3 sequence reads: CASQGSYSPLHF. CDR3 nucleotide sequence: TGTGCCAGTCAGGGGAGTTATTCACCCCTCCACTTT.

The chain carries TRBV9 and TRBJ2-1, with 10 bases lining up with TRBD1. There are 13 residues in the CDR3. V lost 8 bases and J lost 8; bases outside the gene matches: 7. Germline lookup yields CDR1 SGDLS and CDR2 YYNGEE. The CDR3 DNA is TGTGCCAGTAGCCCCGGGACAGGGGATGAGCAGTTCTTC. Translation gives CASSPGTGDEQFF.

This clonotype was recorded a few times. It may be a read error: a sequence one base away is much more abundant. The chain recombines TRBV6-5 with TRBJ1-5; 7 bases map to TRBD1. Germline values: CDR1 MNHEY, CDR2 SVGAGI. The CDR3 loop spans 17 amino acids. V lost 6 bases to trimming and J lost 0 bases; unmatched junction nucleotides: 11. The DNA of the CDR3 is TGTGCCAGCAGATTATCTCACACAGGGGATAGCAATCAGCCCCAGCATTTT. Translation gives CASRLSHTGDSNQPQHF.

This clonotype was seen ten or more times. V and J are TRBV12-3 or TRBV12-4 and TRBJ2-7; D is unclear. The CDR3 consists of 13 residues. The ends were cut back, 4 bases at V and 6 bases at J, with 13 bases in the middle. The CDR3 sequence: CASSSRGLGEQYF. In nucleotides, the CDR3 is TGTGCCAGCAGTTCACGTGGGCTCGGCGAGCAGTACTTC.

The rearrangement uses TRBV18 and TRBJ1-5, with 11 bases matching TRBD1. The length of the CDR3 is 16 residues. The junction had 10 bases not matched to a gene; V was cut back by 5 bases and J by 7 bases. Germline CDR1 and CDR2: KGHSH and LQKENI. The CDR3 loop is CASSERTGGRGQPQHF. CDR3 coding DNA: TGTGCCAGCTCAGAGAGGACAGGGGGCCGAGGACAGCCCCAGCATTTT.

This clonotype has at least ten counts. The V gene is TRBV20-1, the J gene TRBJ2-3, with 9 nucleotides matching TRBD2. Germline CDR1 DFQATT, CDR2 SNEGSKA (reference sequence). The V gene end was trimmed by 1 base and the J gene end by 2 bases; junction bases not matched to a gene: 4. CDR3 length: 15 amino acids. The CDR3 loop is CSARVASGNTDTQYF. For the CDR3, the DNA is TGCAGTGCTAGAGTAGCTAGCGGGAACACAGATACGCAGTATTTT.

This chain connects TRBV7-9 to TRBJ2-5; 9 nucleotides line up with TRBD1. Germline CDR1 SEHNR, CDR2 FQNEAQ (reference sequence). J lost 4 bases, V lost 2 bases, and 5 bases had no gene match. The CDR3 runs 15 residues. The CDR3, as DNA: TGTGCCAGCAGCTTACGTTCGGGACAGGGAGAGACCCAGTACTTC. This gives the protein CASSLRSGQGETQYF.

The chain couples TRBV20-1 to TRBJ1-6, with D maybe TRBD1 (6 bases). The germline V and J ends were trimmed by 0 bases and 14 bases, with 20 bases remaining between them. The germline gives CDR1 DFQATT, CDR2 SNEGSKA (reference sequence). The CDR3 sequence is 15 residues long. The CDR3 DNA reads as TGCAGTGCTAGAGATTCCAGAACAGGGTCCTATACCCTCCACTTT. Amino acids: CSARDSRTGSYTLHF.

This clonotype occurred many times. CDR3 sequence: CASSPQGQMNTEAFF. CDR3 bases: TGTGCCAGCAGCCCCCAAGGACAAATGAACACTGAAGCTTTCTTT. The chain links TRBV13 to TRBJ1-1; maybe TRBD1 (5 bases). The CDR3 extends over 15 amino acids. CDR1 is PRHDT, CDR2 FYEKMQ, per germline (reference sequence). V lost 5 bases and J lost 0, with 13 bases in between.

V and J are TRBV15 and TRBJ2-3; the D is unclear. The CDR3 runs 15 residues. Germline V lookup: CDR1 LNHNV, CDR2 YYDKDF (reference sequence). Trimming pared 1 base from V and 2 bases from J, leaving 10 bases between. The CDR3 region has the DNA TGTGCCACCAGCAGAGGTGCCCCTGTCACAGATACGCAGTATTTT. Its translation: CATSRGAPVTDTQYF.

The chain is built from TRBV24-1 and TRBJ2-1; 8 bases fit TRBD2. V trimming: 0 bases; J trimming: 12 bases; junction bases outside the gene matches: 9. The CDR3 spans 15 residues. Germline loops: CDR1 KGHDR, CDR2 SFDVKD. CDR3 sequence (DNA): TGTGCCACCAGTGATTTGGGCGGGGGGCCCGGTGGGCAGTTCTTC. This gives the protein CATSDLGGGPGGQFF.

The CDR3 here is CASSFGPNTEAFF. CDR3 DNA: TGTGCCAGCAGCTTTGGGCCTAACACTGAAGCTTTCTTT. The V call is TRBV7-6, the J call TRBJ1-1; D unresolved. The CDR3 totals 13 residues. Germline CDR1 SGHVS, CDR2 FNYEAQ. The ends were cut back, 3 bases at V and 2 bases at J, with 7 bases in the middle.

In its sample, this clonotype was seen many times. This chain uses TRBV11-2 with TRBJ2-3, with D possibly matching TRBD1 (7 bases). Trimming cost V 5 bases and J 0 bases, with 15 bases left between them. The CDR3 runs 16 residues. Germline-derived CDR1 and CDR2 are SGHAT and FQNNGV. The DNA for the CDR3 is TGTGCCAGCAGCCCAGGGGGGACAGCTAGCACAGATACGCAGTATTTT. Translation: CASSPGGTASTDTQYF.